This T cell receptor beta chain appears in the sequencing data of a study of T cell responses to AZD1222 COVID-19 vaccine. Profiling relied on immunoSEQ multiplex PCR, and the TCRdb table lists in-frame clones only, not all of them. The listing contains about 140,000 clones. Regarding this clone: The antigen is not known.

Study outcomes and limitations: Recipients of AZD1222 seropositive at baseline numbered only 6 or 7. Clonal diversity may have been underestimated, and the donors were mostly white British, with more females than males. Following two doses of AZD1222, Spike-specific TCR breadth and depth rose. Reports indicate that nearly half of spike-specific TCRs are directed at unmutated variant regions.

With 0 bases removed from V and 10 bases from J, the gap between germline ends came to 7 bases. Germline-derived CDR1 and CDR2 are MGHRA and YSYEKL. The CDR3 length is 12 residues. Input material: peripheral blood. The receptor's source is an adult in good health. The genes are TRBV4-1 and TRBJ2-1; TRBD2 is a possible D gene (6 bases). The CDR3 reads CASSQDREEQFF. The CDR3 DNA follows: TGCGCCAGCAGCCAAGATCGGGAGGAGCAGTTCTTC.